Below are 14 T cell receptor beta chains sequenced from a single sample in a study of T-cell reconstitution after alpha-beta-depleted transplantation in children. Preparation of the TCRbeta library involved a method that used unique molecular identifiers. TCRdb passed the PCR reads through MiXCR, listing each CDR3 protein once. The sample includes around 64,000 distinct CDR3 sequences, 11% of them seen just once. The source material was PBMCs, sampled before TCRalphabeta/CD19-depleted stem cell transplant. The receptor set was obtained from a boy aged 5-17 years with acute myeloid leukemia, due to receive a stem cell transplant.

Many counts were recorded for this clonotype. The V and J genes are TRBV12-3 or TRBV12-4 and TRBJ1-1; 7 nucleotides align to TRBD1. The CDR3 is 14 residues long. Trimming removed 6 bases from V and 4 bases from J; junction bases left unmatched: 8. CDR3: CASSRNTGATEAFF. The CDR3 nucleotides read TGTGCCAGCAGCCGAAATACAGGGGCCACTGAAGCTTTCTTT.

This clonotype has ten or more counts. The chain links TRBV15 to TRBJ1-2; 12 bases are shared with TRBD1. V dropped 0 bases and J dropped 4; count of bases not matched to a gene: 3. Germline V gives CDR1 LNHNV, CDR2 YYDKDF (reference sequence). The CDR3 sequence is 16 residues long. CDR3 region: CATSREGTGGRYGYTF. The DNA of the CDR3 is TGTGCCACCAGCAGAGAAGGGACAGGGGGCCGCTATGGCTACACCTTC.

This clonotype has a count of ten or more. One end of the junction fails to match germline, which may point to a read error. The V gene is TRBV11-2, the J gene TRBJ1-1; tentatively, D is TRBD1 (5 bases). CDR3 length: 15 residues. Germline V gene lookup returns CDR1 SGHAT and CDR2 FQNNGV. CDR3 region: CASSLERGGNSEAFF. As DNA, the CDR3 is TGTGCCAGCAGCTTAGAAAGGGGAGGGAACTCTGAAGCTTTCTTT.

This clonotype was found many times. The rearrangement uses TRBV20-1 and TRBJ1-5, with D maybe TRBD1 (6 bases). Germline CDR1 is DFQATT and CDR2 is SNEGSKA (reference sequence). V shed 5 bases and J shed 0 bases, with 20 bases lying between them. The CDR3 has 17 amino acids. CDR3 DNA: TGCAGTGCTTTAGCCCGCCAGGACAGAAATAGCAATCAGCCCCAGCATTTT. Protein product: CSALARQDRNSNQPQHF.

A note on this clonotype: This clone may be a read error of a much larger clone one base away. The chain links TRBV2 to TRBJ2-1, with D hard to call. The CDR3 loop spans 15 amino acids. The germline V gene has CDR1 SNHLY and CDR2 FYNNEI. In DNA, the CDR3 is TGTGGCAGCAGTGAATTTGCAGCCTCCTACAATGAGCAGTTCTTC. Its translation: CGSSEFAASYNEQFF.

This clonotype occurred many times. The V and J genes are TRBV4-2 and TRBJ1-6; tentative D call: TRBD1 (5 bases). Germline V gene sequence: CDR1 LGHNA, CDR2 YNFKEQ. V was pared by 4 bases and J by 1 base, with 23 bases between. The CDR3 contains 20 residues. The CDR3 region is CASSLGDRGTWSSYNSPLHF. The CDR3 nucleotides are TGTGCCAGCAGCCTAGGCGACAGAGGGACGTGGAGTTCCTATAATTCACCCCTCCACTTT.

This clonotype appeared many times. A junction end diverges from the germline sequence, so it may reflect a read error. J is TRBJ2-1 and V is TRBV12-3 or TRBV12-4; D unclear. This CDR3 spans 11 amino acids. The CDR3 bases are TGTGCCAGCGGAGAAGACTCGACTGAACTCTTC. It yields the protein CASGEDSTELF.

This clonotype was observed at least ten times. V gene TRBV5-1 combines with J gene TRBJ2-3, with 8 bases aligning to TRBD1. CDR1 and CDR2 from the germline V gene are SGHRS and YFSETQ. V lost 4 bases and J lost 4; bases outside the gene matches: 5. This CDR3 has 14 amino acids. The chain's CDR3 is CASSRTGPADTQYF. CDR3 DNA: TGCGCCAGCAGCCGGACAGGGCCCGCAGATACGCAGTATTTT.

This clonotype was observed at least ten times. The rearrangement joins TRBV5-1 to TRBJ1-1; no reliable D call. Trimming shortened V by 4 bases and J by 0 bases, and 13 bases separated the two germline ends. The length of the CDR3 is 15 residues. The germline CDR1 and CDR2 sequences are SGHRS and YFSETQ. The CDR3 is CASSVQPALNTEAFF. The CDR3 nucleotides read TGCGCCAGCAGCGTCCAACCCGCCCTGAACACTGAAGCTTTCTTT.

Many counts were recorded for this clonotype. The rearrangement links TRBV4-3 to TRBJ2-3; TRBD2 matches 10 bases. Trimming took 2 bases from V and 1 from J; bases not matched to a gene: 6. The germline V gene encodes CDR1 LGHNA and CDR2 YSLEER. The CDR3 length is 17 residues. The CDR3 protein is CASSQILAGEGTDTQYF. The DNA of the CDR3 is TGCGCCAGCAGCCAAATTCTAGCGGGAGAAGGCACAGATACGCAGTATTTT.

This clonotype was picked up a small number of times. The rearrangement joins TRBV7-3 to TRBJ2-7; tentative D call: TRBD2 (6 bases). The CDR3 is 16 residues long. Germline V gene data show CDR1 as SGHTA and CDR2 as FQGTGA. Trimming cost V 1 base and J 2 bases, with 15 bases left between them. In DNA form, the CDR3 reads TGTGCCAGCAGCTTAAGAGGCGGGATGAAACCCTACGAGCAGTACTTC. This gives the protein CASSLRGGMKPYEQYF. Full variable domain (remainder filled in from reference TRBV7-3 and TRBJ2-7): GAGVSQTPSNKVTEKGKYVELRCDPISGHTALYWYRQSLGQGPEFLIYFQGTGAADDSGLPNDRFFAVRPEGSVSTLKIQRTERGDSAVYLCASSLRGGMKPYEQYFGPGTRLTVT.

The CDR3 DNA reads as TGCGCCAGCAGCCAAGATTGGCCAGGGGGTGGGGGCCAAGAGACCCAGTACTTC. Its translation is CASSQDWPGGGGQETQYF. The chain employs TRBV4-3 and TRBJ2-5, with 7 bases identical to TRBD1. J was trimmed by 1 base and V by 0 bases; bases with no gene match: 11. In germline, CDR1 is LGHNA, CDR2 YSLEER. The CDR3 spans 18 residues.

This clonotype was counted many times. In nucleotides, the CDR3 is TGTGCCAGCAGGAAGACTCCTTTATCCTACGAGCAGTACTTC. It is translated as CASRKTPLSYEQYF. This chain uses TRBV5-4 with TRBJ2-7; no definite D call. This CDR3 region has 14 residues. Germline V CDR1 and CDR2: SGHNT, YYREEE (reference sequence). Trimming cost V 5 bases and J 1 base, with 13 bases left between them.

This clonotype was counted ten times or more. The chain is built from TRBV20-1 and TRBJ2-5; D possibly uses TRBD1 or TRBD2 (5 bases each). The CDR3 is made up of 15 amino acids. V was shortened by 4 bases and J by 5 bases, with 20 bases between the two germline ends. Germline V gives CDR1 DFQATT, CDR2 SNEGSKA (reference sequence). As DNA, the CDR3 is TGCAGTGCTACCCACCTAGGGGCTTGGAGGGAGACCCAGTACTTC. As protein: CSATHLGAWRETQYF.